The sequence of this TCR beta chain was determined in a study of human T cells and chemical hapten exposure. Within the library, unique molecular identifiers were attached to each individual cDNA molecule. One entry per CDR3 protein, called by TCRdb with MiXCR from the RACE reads. The table records under 110,000 distinct CDR3 sequences, roughly an eighth of them present only once. This clonotype was recorded at least ten times. The time point: pre-sensitization, week 0. Regarding treatment: therapeutic diphenylcyclopropenone sensitization with weekly scalp DPC. V lost 3 bases and J 2 bases, leaving 11 bases between the germline ends. CDR1 and CDR2 from the germline V gene are KGHSH and LQKENI. The CDR3 has 14 residues.

Sequencing used whole blood, obtained in connection with sensitization to the hapten diphenylcyclopropenone (DPC). This chain uses TRBV18 with TRBJ2-7; TRBD1 is a possible D gene (6 bases). This TCR came from a woman between 45 and 65 years old with alopecia areata. Some clones in this sample may be carry-over from other donors' samples. CDR3 in DNA: TGTGCCAGCTCACCGGGCACAGGGACCTACGAGCAGTACTTC. Amino acids: CASSPGTGTYEQYF. Supplemented by reference TRBV18 and TRBJ2-7, the full variable domain reads NAGVMQNPRHLVRRRGQEARLRCSPMKGHSHVYWYRQLPEEGLKFMVYLQKENIIDESGMPKERFSAEFPKEGPSILRIQQVVRGDSAAYFCASSPGTGTYEQYFGPGTRLTVT.